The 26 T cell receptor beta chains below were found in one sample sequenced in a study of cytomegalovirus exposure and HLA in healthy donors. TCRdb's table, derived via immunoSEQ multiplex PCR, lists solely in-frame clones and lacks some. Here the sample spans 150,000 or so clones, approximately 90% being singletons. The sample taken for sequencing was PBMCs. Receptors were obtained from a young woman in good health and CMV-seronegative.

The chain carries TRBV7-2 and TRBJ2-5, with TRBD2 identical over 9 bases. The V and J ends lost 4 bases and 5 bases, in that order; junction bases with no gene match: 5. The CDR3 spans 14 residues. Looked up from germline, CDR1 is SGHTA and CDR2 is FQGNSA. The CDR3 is CASSSGTSLETQYF. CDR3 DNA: TGTGCCAGCAGCTCTGGGACTAGCTTGGAGACCCAGTACTTC.

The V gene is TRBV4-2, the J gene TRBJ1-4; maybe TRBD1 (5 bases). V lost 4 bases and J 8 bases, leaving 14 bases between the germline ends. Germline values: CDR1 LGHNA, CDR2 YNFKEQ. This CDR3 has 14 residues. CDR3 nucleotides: TGTGCCAGCAGCCGTGACAGAATAGGGGAAAAACTGTTTTTT. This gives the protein CASSRDRIGEKLFF.

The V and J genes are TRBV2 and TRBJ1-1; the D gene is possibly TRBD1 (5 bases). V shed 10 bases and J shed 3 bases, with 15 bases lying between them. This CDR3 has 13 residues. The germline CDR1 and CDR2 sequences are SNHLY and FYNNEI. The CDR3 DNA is TGTGCCACCCAACTGACAGTGGACACTGAAGCTTTCTTT. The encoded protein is CATQLTVDTEAFF.

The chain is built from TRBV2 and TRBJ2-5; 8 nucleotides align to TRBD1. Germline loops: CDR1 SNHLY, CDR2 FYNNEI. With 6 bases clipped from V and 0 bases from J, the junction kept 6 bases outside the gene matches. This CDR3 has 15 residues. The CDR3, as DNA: TGTGCCAGCAGCCCTGACAGGGGATACCAAGAGACCCAGTACTTC. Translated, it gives CASSPDRGYQETQYF.

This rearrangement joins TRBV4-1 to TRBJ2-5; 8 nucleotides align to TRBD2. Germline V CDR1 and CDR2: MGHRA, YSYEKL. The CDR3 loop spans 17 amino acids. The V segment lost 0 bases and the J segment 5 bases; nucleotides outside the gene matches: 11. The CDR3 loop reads CASSQEDGSGVSETQYF. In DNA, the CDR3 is TGCGCCAGCAGCCAAGAGGACGGTAGCGGGGTTAGTGAGACCCAGTACTTC.

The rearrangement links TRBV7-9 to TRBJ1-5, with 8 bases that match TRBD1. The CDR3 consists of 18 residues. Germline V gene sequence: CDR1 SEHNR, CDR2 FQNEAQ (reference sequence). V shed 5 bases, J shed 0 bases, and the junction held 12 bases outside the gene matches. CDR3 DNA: TGTGCCAGCAGCCATATACAGGGGGGACCTTATAGCAATCAGCCCCAGCATTTT. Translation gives CASSHIQGGPYSNQPQHF.

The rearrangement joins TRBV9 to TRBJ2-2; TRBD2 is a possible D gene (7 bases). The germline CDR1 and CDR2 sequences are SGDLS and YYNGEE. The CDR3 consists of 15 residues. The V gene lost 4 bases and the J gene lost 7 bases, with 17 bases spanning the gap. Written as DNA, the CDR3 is TGTGCCAGCAGCCCGGCGGGGGCATGGGGCGGGGAGCTGTTTTTT. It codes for CASSPAGAWGGELFF. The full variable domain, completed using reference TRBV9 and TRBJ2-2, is DSGVTQTPKHLITATGQRVTLRCSPRSGDLSVYWYQQSLDQGLQFLIQYYNGEERAKGNILERFSAQQFPDLHSELNLSSLELGDSALYFCASSPAGAWGGELFFGEGSRLTVL.

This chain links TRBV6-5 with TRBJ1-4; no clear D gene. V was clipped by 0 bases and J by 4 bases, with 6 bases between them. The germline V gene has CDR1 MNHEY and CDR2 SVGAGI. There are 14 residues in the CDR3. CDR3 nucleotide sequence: TGTGCCAGCAGTTACTCGGCCCATAATGAAAAACTGTTTTTT. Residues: CASSYSAHNEKLFF.

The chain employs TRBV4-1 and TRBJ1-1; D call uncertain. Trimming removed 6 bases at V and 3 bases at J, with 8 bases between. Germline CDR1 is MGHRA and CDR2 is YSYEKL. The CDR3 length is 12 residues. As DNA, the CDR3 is TGCGCCAGCAGTGCAGGTCACACTGAAGCTTTCTTT. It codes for CASSAGHTEAFF.

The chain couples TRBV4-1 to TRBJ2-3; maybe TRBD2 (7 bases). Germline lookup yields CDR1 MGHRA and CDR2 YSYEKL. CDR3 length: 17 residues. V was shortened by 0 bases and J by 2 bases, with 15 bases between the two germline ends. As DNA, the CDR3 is TGCGCCAGCAGCCAAGACGTGACGGGGGGCTTCACAGATACGCAGTATTTT. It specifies CASSQDVTGGFTDTQYF.

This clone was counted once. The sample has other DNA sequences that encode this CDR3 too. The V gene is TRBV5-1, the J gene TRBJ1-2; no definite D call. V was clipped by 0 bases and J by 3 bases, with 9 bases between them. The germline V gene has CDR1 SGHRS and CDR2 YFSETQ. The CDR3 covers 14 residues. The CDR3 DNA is TGCGCCAGCAGCTTGGGTACGGGAGACTATGGCTACACCTTC. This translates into CASSLGTGDYGYTF.

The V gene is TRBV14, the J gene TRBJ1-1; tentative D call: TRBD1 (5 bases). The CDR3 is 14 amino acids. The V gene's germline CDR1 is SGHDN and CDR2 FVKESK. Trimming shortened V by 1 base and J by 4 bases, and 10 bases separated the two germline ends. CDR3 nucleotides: TGTGCCAGCAGCCAAGTGGGGGGACTCACTGAAGCTTTCTTT. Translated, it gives CASSQVGGLTEAFF.

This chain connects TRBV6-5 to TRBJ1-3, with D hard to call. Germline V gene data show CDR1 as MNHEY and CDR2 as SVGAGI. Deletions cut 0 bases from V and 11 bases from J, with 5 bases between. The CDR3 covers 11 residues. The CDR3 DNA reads TGTGCCAGCAGTTACTCTAATTCCATATATTTT. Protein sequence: CASSYSNSIYF.

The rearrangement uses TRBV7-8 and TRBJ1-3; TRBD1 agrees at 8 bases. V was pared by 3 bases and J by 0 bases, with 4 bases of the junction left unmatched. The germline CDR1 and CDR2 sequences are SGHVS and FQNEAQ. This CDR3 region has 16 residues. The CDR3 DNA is TGTGCCAGCAGCTTGGACAGGGAGAGCTCTGGAAACACCATATATTTT. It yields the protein CASSLDRESSGNTIYF. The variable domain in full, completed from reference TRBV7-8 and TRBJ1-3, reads GAGVSQSPRYKVAKRGQDVALRCDPISGHVSLFWYQQALGQGPEFLTYFQNEAQLDKSGLPSDRFFAERPEGSVSTLKIQRTQQEDSAVYLCASSLDRESSGNTIYFGEGSWLTVV.

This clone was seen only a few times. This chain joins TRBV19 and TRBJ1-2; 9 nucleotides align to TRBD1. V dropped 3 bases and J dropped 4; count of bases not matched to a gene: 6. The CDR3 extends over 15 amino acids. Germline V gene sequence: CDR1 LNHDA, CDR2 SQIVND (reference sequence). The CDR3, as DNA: TGTGCCAGTAGTATTGGACAGGGGTTAGGCTATGGCTACACCTTC. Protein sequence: CASSIGQGLGYGYTF. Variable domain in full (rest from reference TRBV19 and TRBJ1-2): DGGITQSPKYLFRKEGQNVTLSCEQNLNHDAMYWYRQDPGQGLRLIYYSQIVNDFQKGDIAEGYSVSREKKESFPLTVTSAQKNPTAFYLCASSIGQGLGYGYTFGSGTRLTVV.

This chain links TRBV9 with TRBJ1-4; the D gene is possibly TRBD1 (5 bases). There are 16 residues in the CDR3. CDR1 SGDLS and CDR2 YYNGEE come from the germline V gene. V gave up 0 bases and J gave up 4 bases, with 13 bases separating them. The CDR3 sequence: CASSVAGGGFNEKLFF. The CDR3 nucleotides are TGTGCCAGCAGCGTAGCGGGGGGAGGCTTTAATGAAAAACTGTTTTTT.

The CDR3 DNA reads as TGTGCCAGCAGCCAAACAGGGGGGGCTTATGGCTACACCTTC. It codes for CASSQTGGAYGYTF. V is TRBV7-9 and J is TRBJ1-2; TRBD1 matches 8 bases. V lost 5 bases, J lost 5 bases, and 7 bases stayed unmatched. CDR3 length equals 14 residues. The germline CDR1 and CDR2 sequences are SEHNR and FQNEAQ (reference sequence).

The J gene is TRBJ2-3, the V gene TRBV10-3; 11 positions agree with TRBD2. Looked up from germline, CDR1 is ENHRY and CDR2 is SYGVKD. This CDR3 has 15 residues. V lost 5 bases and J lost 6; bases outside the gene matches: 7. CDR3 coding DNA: TGTGCCATCAGTCCGCTAGCGGGGGGCGGGGATACGCAGTATTTT. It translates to CAISPLAGGGDTQYF.

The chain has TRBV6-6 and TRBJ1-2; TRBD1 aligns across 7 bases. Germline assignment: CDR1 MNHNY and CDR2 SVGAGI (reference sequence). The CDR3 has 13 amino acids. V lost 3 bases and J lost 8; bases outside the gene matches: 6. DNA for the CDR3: TGTGCCAGCAGTTATCTACAGGGGAGCGGCTACACCTTC. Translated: CASSYLQGSGYTF.

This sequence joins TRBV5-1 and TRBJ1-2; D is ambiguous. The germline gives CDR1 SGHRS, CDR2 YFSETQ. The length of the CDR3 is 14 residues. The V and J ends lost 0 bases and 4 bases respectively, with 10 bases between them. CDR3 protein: CASSLDWQSYGYTF. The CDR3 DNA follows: TGCGCCAGCAGCTTGGATTGGCAGTCCTATGGCTACACCTTC. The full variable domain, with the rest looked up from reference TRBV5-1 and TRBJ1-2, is KAGVTQTPRYLIKTRGQQVTLSCSPISGHRSVSWYQQTPGQGLQFLFEYFSETQRNKGNFPGRFSGRQFSNSRSEMNVSTLELGDSALYLCASSLDWQSYGYTFGSGTRLTVV.

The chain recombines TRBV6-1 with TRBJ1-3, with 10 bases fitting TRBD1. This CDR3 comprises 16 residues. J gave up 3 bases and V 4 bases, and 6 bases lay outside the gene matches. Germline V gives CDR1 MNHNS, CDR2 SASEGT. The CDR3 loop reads CASSALTGGNGNTIYF. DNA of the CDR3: TGTGCCAGCAGTGCGCTGACAGGGGGCAATGGAAACACCATATATTTT.

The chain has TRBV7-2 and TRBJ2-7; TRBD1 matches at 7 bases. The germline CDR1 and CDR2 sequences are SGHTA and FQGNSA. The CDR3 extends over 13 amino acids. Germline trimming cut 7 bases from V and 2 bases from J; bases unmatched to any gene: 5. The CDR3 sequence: CASKKTGPYEQYF. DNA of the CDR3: TGTGCCAGCAAAAAGACAGGGCCCTACGAGCAGTACTTC.

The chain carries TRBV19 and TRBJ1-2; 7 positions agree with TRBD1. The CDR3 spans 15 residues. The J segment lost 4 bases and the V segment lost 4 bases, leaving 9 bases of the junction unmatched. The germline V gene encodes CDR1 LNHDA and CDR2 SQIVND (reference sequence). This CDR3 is CASSSDRQGPYGYTF. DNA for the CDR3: TGTGCCAGTAGTAGTGACCGACAGGGTCCCTATGGCTACACCTTC.

CDR3 loop: CASSLRQGTDGYTF. CDR3 DNA: TGTGCCAGCAGCCTGCGACAGGGGACGGATGGCTACACCTTC. This sequence joins TRBV7-9 and TRBJ1-2, with 8 positions matching TRBD1. Germline V lookup: CDR1 SEHNR, CDR2 FQNEAQ (reference sequence). The CDR3 totals 14 residues. J lost 6 bases, V lost 5 bases, and 8 bases had no gene match.

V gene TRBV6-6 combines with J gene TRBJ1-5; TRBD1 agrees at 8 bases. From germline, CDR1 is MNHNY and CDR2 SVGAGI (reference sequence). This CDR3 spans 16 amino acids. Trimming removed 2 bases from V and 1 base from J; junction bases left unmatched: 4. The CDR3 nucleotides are TGTGCCAGCAGTTACAAATACAGGGGGAGCAATCAGCCCCAGCATTTT. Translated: CASSYKYRGSNQPQHF.

The CDR3 spells CASSLRDNSGANVLTF. The CDR3, as DNA: TGCGCCAGCAGCCTCCGGGACAACTCTGGGGCCAACGTCCTGACTTTC. The J gene is TRBJ2-6, the V gene TRBV5-1; possibly TRBD1 for D (6 bases). In germline, CDR1 is SGHRS, CDR2 YFSETQ. The germline V and J ends were trimmed by 4 bases and 0 bases, with 11 bases remaining between them. The CDR3 length is 16 residues.